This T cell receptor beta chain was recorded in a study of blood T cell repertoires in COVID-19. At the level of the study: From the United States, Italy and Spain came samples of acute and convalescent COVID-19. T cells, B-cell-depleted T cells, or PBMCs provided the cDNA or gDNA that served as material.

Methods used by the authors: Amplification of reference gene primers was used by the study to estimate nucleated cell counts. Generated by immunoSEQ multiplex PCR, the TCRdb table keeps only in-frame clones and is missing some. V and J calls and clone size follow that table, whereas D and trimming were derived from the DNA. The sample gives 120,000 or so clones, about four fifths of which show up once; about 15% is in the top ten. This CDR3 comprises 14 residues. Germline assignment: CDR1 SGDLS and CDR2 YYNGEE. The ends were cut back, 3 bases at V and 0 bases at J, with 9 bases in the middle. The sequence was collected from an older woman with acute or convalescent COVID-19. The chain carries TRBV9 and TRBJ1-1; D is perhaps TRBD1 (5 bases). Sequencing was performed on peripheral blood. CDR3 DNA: TGTGCCAGCAGCGCCGGAGGGGTGAACACTGAAGCTTTCTTT. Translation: CASSAGGVNTEAFF.